A selection of T cell receptor beta chains follows, all from one sample in a study of OX40 agonist ivuxolimab in advanced cancers. Some clones are missing from TCRdb's copy, which holds only in-frame ones; the method was immunoSEQ multiplex PCR. The sample carries 50,000 to 65,000 clones, about nine tenths recorded once. The sample was CD4+ or CD8+ T cells sorted from blood, taken in a trial of the OX40 agonist ivuxolimab. These receptors were collected from an adult with an advanced solid tumor such as melanoma, head and neck, liver or kidney cancer. The conserved cysteine and the conserved F or W are not part of the CDR3 here.

V gene	J gene	CDR3 protein
TRBV5-1	TRBJ2-4	ASSLNSRVAKNIQY
TRBV7-3	TRBJ2-7	ASSPAASGVYEQY
TRBV28	TRBJ1-1	ASSLPGGPNTEAF
TRBV19	TRBJ1-2	ASSIEGAFYGYT
TRBV2	TRBJ2-5	ASEWDTGSEETQY
TRBV11-3	TRBJ1-1	ASREQEETEAF
TRBV4-2	TRBJ2-3	ASNKGEPDTQY
TRBV9	TRBJ2-1	ASSVGSSYNEQF
TRBV10-2	TRBJ1-1	ASSEIFGTAQDTEAF
TRBV5-1	TRBJ2-5	ASSLGVLAEETQY
TRBV11-3	TRBJ2-7	ASSLEQRYEQY
TRBV27	TRBJ2-3	ASRRLAGGSTDTQY
TRBV5-1	TRBJ1-2	ASSFSADPLGYT
TRBV6-1	TRBJ1-6	ASSEVGPGHSPLH
TRBV2	TRBJ1-1	ASLGQLNTEAF
TRBV10-3	TRBJ2-1	AISESYSLAGGYEQF
TRBV5-4	TRBJ1-4	ASSLEPAGNEKLF
TRBV6-5	TRBJ2-1	ASSGTSGWGEQF
TRBV12-5	TRBJ2-3	ASGPGGAESTDTQY
TRBV6-5	TRBJ1-5	ASSYSIGHNQPQH
TRBV6-5	TRBJ2-7	ASRHRQDGSYEQY
TRBV9	TRBJ2-5	ASSAQAELAEGTQY